This T cell receptor (beta chain) was recovered during a study of blood T cell repertoires in COVID-19. Study-wide background: COVID-19 samples, acute and convalescent, were from the United States, Italy and Spain. T cells, B-cell-depleted T cells, or PBMCs provided the cDNA or gDNA that served as material.

Trimming at V came to 1 base and at J to 5 bases, leaving 9 bases not matched to a gene. There are 17 residues in the CDR3. Germline CDR1 LGHDT, CDR2 YNNKEL (reference sequence). Per the authors' pipeline: Nucleated cell counts were estimated from reference gene primer amplification. Libraries were prepared by immunoSEQ multiplex PCR; TCRdb keeps only in-frame clonotypes and omits some of them. V, J and clone size were drawn from that table, and D and trimming were deduced from the DNA. The sample records about 44,000 clones, over 70% being singletons. This clone was detected only once. The TCR was taken from a woman in her forties with acute or convalescent COVID-19. The sequenced material came from peripheral blood. The chain joins TRBV3-1 (or the pseudogene TRBV3-2) to TRBJ2-2; TRBD2 agrees at 8 bases. The chain's CDR3 is CASSQGHLAGSTGELFF. The DNA for the CDR3 is TGTGCCAGCAGCCAAGGGCATCTAGCGGGTTCGACCGGGGAGCTGTTTTTT.